A selection of T cell receptor beta chains follows, all from one sample in a study of cytomegalovirus exposure and HLA in healthy donors. Profiling relied on immunoSEQ multiplex PCR, and the TCRdb table lists in-frame clones only, not all of them. The sample gives tens of thousands of clones, 84% of which show up once; 12% is in the top ten. Sequencing used PBMCs. All receptors derive from a woman between 18 and 29 years old in good health and CMV-seropositive. Both conserved end residues are part of each CDR3. The D gene is left open where the match is weak. Size is omitted from some rows. Given values are once, few, many or a class for expanded clones.

D gene	V gene	J gene	clone size	CDR3 DNA	CDR3 protein
-	TRBV4-1	TRBJ1-5	-	TGCGCCAGCAGCCGTGGGGGGAGCAATCAGCCCCAGCATTTT	CASSRGGSNQPQHF
TRBD2	TRBV28	TRBJ2-5	few	TGTGCCAGCAGCTCTCTTGCTAGCGGGGTCCAAGAGACCCAGTACTTC	CASSSLASGVQETQYF
-	TRBV28	TRBJ2-5	-	TGTGCCAGCCGAGAGGGTTTGGAGACCCAGTACTTC	CASREGLETQYF
-	TRBV6-5	TRBJ2-7	-	TGTGCCAGCAGTTACGCAGGGGGAGGCGAGCAGTACTTC	CASSYAGGGEQYF
-	TRBV18	TRBJ2-5	-	TGTGCCAGCTCACCAAGGACAGAAGAGACCCAGTACTTC	CASSPRTEETQYF
-	TRBV18	TRBJ2-1	once	TGTGCCAGCTCACCCCGGGCGGGGCGGGGCTCCTACAATGAGCAGTTCTTC	CASSPRAGRGSYNEQFF
-	TRBV7-9	TRBJ2-5	-	TGTGCCAGCAGCTTCGGAGGAGGTCAAGAGACCCAGTACTTC	CASSFGGGQETQYF
-	TRBV18	TRBJ1-4	-	TGTGCCAGCTCACCACCATTGGGCCGCGAAAAACTGTTTTTT	CASSPPLGREKLFF
TRBD1	TRBV28	TRBJ2-7	-	TGTGCCAGCAGCTGGGCGGGACAGGGTGGGTACGAGCAGTACTTC	CASSWAGQGGYEQYF
TRBD2	TRBV10-3	TRBJ2-3	-	TGTGCCATCAGTGAGGGGGGGGATCCCAAGCAGTATTTT	CAISEGGDPKQYF
-	TRBV7-9	TRBJ2-7	-	TGTGCCAGCAGCCCTAAAGTCCGGGTCTCCTACGAGCAGTACTTC	CASSPKVRVSYEQYF
TRBD1	TRBV15	TRBJ1-1	once	TGTGCCACCAGCCTCCCCGACAGGGTTCGTGAAGCTTTCTTT	CATSLPDRVREAFF
TRBD2	TRBV9	TRBJ2-3	-	TGTGCCAGCAGCGTAGCAGCGGGGGACCCCACAGATACGCAGTATTTT	CASSVAAGDPTDTQYF
-	TRBV27	TRBJ2-5	few	TGTGCCAGCAGTCCCCAGGGGCGGGAGACCCAGTACTTC	CASSPQGRETQYF
-	TRBV10-1	TRBJ2-2	-	TGCGCCAGCAGCGCCGGAGGCGGGGAGCTGTTTTTT	CASSAGGGELFF
-	TRBV7-9	TRBJ1-5	-	TGTGCCAGCAGCTTAGAGTTAGAGCCCCAGCATTTT	CASSLELEPQHF
-	TRBV6-1	TRBJ1-5	-	TGTGCCAGCAGTGCCCTTTCTCATCAGCCCCAGCATTTT	CASSALSHQPQHF
-	TRBV11-2	TRBJ1-6	-	TGTGCCAGCAGCTTAGGGACTGAGTATAATTCACCCCTCCACTTT	CASSLGTEYNSPLHF
-	TRBV29-1	TRBJ1-2	-	TGCAGCGTTGGGGCAGGCTTCTATGGCTACACCTTC	CSVGAGFYGYTF
TRBD2	TRBV7-2	TRBJ2-3	-	TGTGCCAGCAGCTTAGTCCCTAGCGGGGGGCACACAGATACGCAGTATTTT	CASSLVPSGGHTDTQYF
-	TRBV4-3	TRBJ1-3	few	TGCGCCAGCAGCCAAGATATCGGTCACACCATATATTTT	CASSQDIGHTIYF
TRBD1	TRBV4-1	TRBJ1-5	-	TGCGCCAGCAGCCCGGACAGGGGGCTGGGTCAGCCCCAGCATTTT	CASSPDRGLGQPQHF
TRBD1	TRBV28	TRBJ2-4	-	TGTGCCAGCAGTTCGGGACAGGAGCCAAACATTCAGTACTTC	CASSSGQEPNIQYF
-	TRBV5-1	TRBJ2-3	-	TGCGCCAGCAGCTCCCTTGCAGCGGGCAGCACAGATACGCAGTATTTT	CASSSLAAGSTDTQYF
-	TRBV9	TRBJ1-1	-	TGTGCCAGCAGCCCGAACCAAATCGGCACTGAAGCTTTCTTT	CASSPNQIGTEAFF
TRBD1	TRBV9	TRBJ2-3	-	TGTGCCAGCAGCGTTTCGACAGGGGGCAAGGGCACAGATACGCAGTATTTT	CASSVSTGGKGTDTQYF
-	TRBV7-9	TRBJ1-5	-	TGTGCCAGCAGCCTCACAGGCCCCCAGCATTTT	CASSLTGPQHF
-	TRBV4-1	TRBJ2-3	few	TGCGCCAGCAGCCAAGTTGGGGGGGCCGTTGAAACAGATACGCAGTATTTT	CASSQVGGAVETDTQYF
-	TRBV4-3	TRBJ1-4	-	TGCGCCAGCAGCCGGTGGTGGGGGGCTAATGAAAAACTGTTTTTT	CASSRWWGANEKLFF
-	TRBV28	TRBJ2-7	few	TGTGCCAGCAGTTTAGTTCACACCTACGAGCAGTACTTC	CASSLVHTYEQYF
-	TRBV29-1	TRBJ2-5	once	TGCAGCGTTGAACCGGCGGATATTAATCAAGAGACCCAGTACTTC	CSVEPADINQETQYF
-	TRBV9	TRBJ1-2	-	TGTGCCAGCAGCGTAGATGCGGGGGAATACTATGGCTACACCTTC	CASSVDAGEYYGYTF
TRBD1	TRBV27	TRBJ1-1	-	TGTGCCAGCAGTTCGACAGGGGAAGCTTTCTTT	CASSSTGEAFF
-	TRBV29-1	TRBJ1-1	-	TGCAGCGGACGGCGGAGGGGCACTGAAGCTTTCTTT	CSGRRRGTEAFF
-	TRBV5-5	TRBJ1-3	-	TGTGCCAGCAGCTTATCTTGGCTCTCTGGAAACACCATATATTTT	CASSLSWLSGNTIYF
TRBD2	TRBV19	TRBJ2-7	-	TGTGCCAGTCGGACTAGCGGGCCTCCCTACGAGCAGTACTTC	CASRTSGPPYEQYF
-	TRBV11-2	TRBJ2-3	-	TGTGCCAGCAGCTTAGTAGGGGGGGGCGATACGCAGTATTTT	CASSLVGGGDTQYF
-	TRBV5-6	TRBJ1-5	-	TGTGCCAGCAGCTTCGGGCCCTGGGGCAGGGAAGGGGGCAATCAGCCCCAGCATTTT	CASSFGPWGREGGNQPQHF
TRBD1	TRBV27	TRBJ2-7	-	TGTGCCAGCAGTTTTACAGGGGCGGAGTGGTATTCGGGTTACGAGCAGTACTTC	CASSFTGAEWYSGYEQYF
-	TRBV27	TRBJ1-5	-	TGTGCCAGCAGTTTAATGGGAGGTTCAAATCAGCCCCAGCATTTT	CASSLMGGSNQPQHF
TRBD1	TRBV7-2	TRBJ1-2	-	TGTGCCAGCAGCTTAGGTCTTTCAGGGGGCGATAACTATGGCTACACCTTC	CASSLGLSGGDNYGYTF
TRBD1	TRBV6-1	TRBJ1-4	-	TGTGCCAGCAGGGGGACAGTTCAGAATGAAAAACTGTTTTTT	CASRGTVQNEKLFF
-	TRBV21-1	TRBJ1-2	-	TGTGCCAGTGGACAGGGAGGTGGCTACACCTTC	CASGQGGGYTF
TRBD1	TRBV9	TRBJ1-2	once	TGTGCCAGCAGCGTAGATGGGACAGACTATGGCTACACCTTC	CASSVDGTDYGYTF
-	TRBV28	TRBJ2-1	-	TGTGCCAGCAGTACCAAGGCCGGGACTGGCTACAATGAGCAGTTCTTC	CASSTKAGTGYNEQFF
-	TRBV10-1	TRBJ2-3	once	TGCGCCAGCAGTGAGTGGGGCTCCCCGGTGGGCACAGATACGCAGTATTTT	CASSEWGSPVGTDTQYF
-	TRBV6-1	TRBJ2-7	-	TGTGCCAGCACGGCGGTCTCCTACGAGCAGTACTTC	CASTAVSYEQYF
TRBD1	TRBV9	TRBJ2-2	-	TGTGCCAGCAGCTCACAGGGGACCGGGGAGCTGTTTTTT	CASSSQGTGELFF
-	TRBV10-3	TRBJ1-5	-	TGTGCCATCAGTGAAGGTGGGCAGAGCACAAGGCCCCAGCATTTT	CAISEGGQSTRPQHF
-	TRBV28	TRBJ1-4	once	TGTGCCAGCACCCTCCAGAGGCACCCGGGCGGGTTGTTTTTT	CASTLQRHPGGLFF
-	TRBV28	TRBJ2-7	few	TGTGCCAGCAGTTCGGGACAATTCTACGAGCAGTACTTC	CASSSGQFYEQYF
-	TRBV25-1	TRBJ1-4	-	TGTGCCAGCAGTGATTTTCAGGGGTCTAATGAAAAACTGTTTTTT	CASSDFQGSNEKLFF
TRBD1	TRBV2	TRBJ1-1	-	TGTGCCAGCAGTGGGGACAGGGGTAAGACTGAAGCTTTCTTT	CASSGDRGKTEAFF
-	TRBV6-4	TRBJ1-2	-	TGTGCCAGCAGTGACAGGGGATATGGCTACACCTTC	CASSDRGYGYTF